The 18 T cell receptor beta chains below all came from one sample that was sequenced in a study of shared clonotypes between healthy human individuals. Assay used: immunoSEQ multiplex PCR; TCRdb lists only in-frame clones, some missing. The sample lists 600,000 to 750,000 clones, roughly 72% occurring once. The sequenced material came from memory CD4+ T cells sorted from blood. Subset in this sample: CD45RA-negative fraction. The source is a woman aged 30 to 39 in good health.

The V and J genes are TRBV6-5 and TRBJ2-3; 7 bases map to TRBD1. V was pared by 7 bases and J by 5 bases, with 9 bases of the junction left unmatched. Germline V gene data show CDR1 as MNHEY and CDR2 as SVGAGI. The length of the CDR3 is 14 residues. The CDR3 DNA reads TGTGCCAGCACCCGGGACAGCCTGGGAGATACGCAGTATTTT. This sequence encodes CASTRDSLGDTQYF.

The chain employs TRBV5-1 and TRBJ1-1; no firm D call. Germline loops: CDR1 SGHRS, CDR2 YFSETQ. This CDR3 has 14 amino acids. V was pared by 0 bases and J by 4 bases, with 10 bases between. CDR3 in amino acids: CASSLVGFVTEAFF. CDR3 bases: TGCGCCAGCAGCTTGGTGGGGTTTGTCACTGAAGCTTTCTTT.

V gene TRBV4-1 combines with J gene TRBJ1-5; 8 bases map to TRBD1. V lost 3 bases and J lost 7; bases outside the gene matches: 5. The CDR3 contains 14 residues. In germline, CDR1 is MGHRA, CDR2 YSYEKL. The CDR3 region is CASSHQGAGQPQHF. In DNA, the CDR3 is TGCGCCAGCAGCCACCAGGGGGCAGGGCAGCCCCAGCATTTT.

The chain couples TRBV7-8 to TRBJ1-2; possibly TRBD1 for D (6 bases). This CDR3 is 16 amino acids long. The V end was cut by 5 bases, the J end by 0 bases, with 16 bases between. Germline assignment: CDR1 SGHVS and CDR2 FQNEAQ. CDR3 coding DNA: TGTGCCAGCAGCCTCAGGGGCCAACAAGCTAACTATGGCTACACCTTC. Protein: CASSLRGQQANYGYTF.

This chain links TRBV7-9 with TRBJ2-1; 12 nucleotides align to TRBD2. This CDR3 contains 15 residues. Germline CDR1 SEHNR, CDR2 FQNEAQ (reference sequence). J gave up 11 bases and V 5 bases, and 10 bases lay outside the gene matches. CDR3 in amino acids: CASSPPSGRALKQFF. CDR3 DNA: TGTGCCAGCAGCCCCCCTAGCGGGAGGGCCTTGAAGCAGTTCTTC.

The chain is built from TRBV6-6 and TRBJ1-3; a possible D gene is TRBD1 (5 bases). The germline V gene encodes CDR1 MNHNY and CDR2 SVGAGI (reference sequence). Trimming took off 6 bases at V and 3 bases at J, with 15 bases between the two ends. The CDR3 is 15 amino acids. The CDR3 is CASSTARGFGNTIYF. As DNA, the CDR3 is TGTGCCAGCAGCACGGCAAGGGGTTTTGGAAACACCATATATTTT.

This chain joins TRBV5-5 and TRBJ1-2; tentative D call: TRBD1 (5 bases). This CDR3 is 15 amino acids long. CDR1 and CDR2 from the germline V gene are SGHKS and YYEKEE (reference sequence). The ends were cut back, 2 bases at V and 0 bases at J, with 11 bases in the middle. CDR3 DNA: TGTGCCAGCAGCTTAATGCAGGGAGCTAACTATGGCTACACCTTC. Protein: CASSLMQGANYGYTF.

The rearrangement joins TRBV18 to TRBJ2-3; 9 bases align to TRBD2. V lost 5 bases to trimming and J lost 1 base; unmatched junction nucleotides: 1. Germline V gene sequence: CDR1 KGHSH, CDR2 LQKENI. This CDR3 region has 14 residues. The CDR3: CASSWTSGTDTQYF. CDR3 sequence (DNA): TGTGCCAGCTCATGGACTAGCGGCACAGATACGCAGTATTTT.

The V and J genes are TRBV7-9 and TRBJ1-1, with D possibly matching TRBD1 (5 bases). The CDR3 has 15 residues. Germline values: CDR1 SEHNR, CDR2 FQNEAQ (reference sequence). V gave up 7 bases and J gave up 4 bases, with 19 bases separating them. In nucleotides, the CDR3 is TGTGCCAGCACCCCCGGGTCAGGGTCTGGCACTGAAGCTTTCTTT. It specifies CASTPGSGSGTEAFF.

V usage is TRBV7-9 and J usage is TRBJ2-1; D call uncertain. Germline CDR1 SEHNR, CDR2 FQNEAQ (reference sequence). The ends were cut back, 4 bases at V and 4 bases at J, with 11 bases in the middle. The CDR3 totals 14 residues. CDR3 DNA: TGTGCCAGCAGCTGGGCCGGACCATACAATGAGCAGTTCTTC. Translated: CASSWAGPYNEQFF.

The gene calls are TRBV5-1 and TRBJ2-2, with 7 bases identical to TRBD2. This CDR3 comprises 16 residues. The V gene end was trimmed by 1 base and the J gene end by 7 bases; junction bases not matched to a gene: 10. Germline V gene sequence: CDR1 SGHRS, CDR2 YFSETQ. CDR3 protein: CASSLWGLTHDGELFF. The CDR3 DNA reads TGCGCCAGCAGCTTGTGGGGACTAACGCACGACGGGGAGCTGTTTTTT.

This rearrangement joins TRBV15 to TRBJ1-2; D gene uncertain. Germline CDR1 is LNHNV and CDR2 is YYDKDF (reference sequence). CDR3 size: 13 residues. Trimming pared 0 bases from V and 5 bases from J, leaving 7 bases between. The CDR3 nucleotides read TGTGCCACCAGCAGAGATTCAGTGTATGGCTACACCTTC. Translated: CATSRDSVYGYTF.

CDR3 in amino acids: CASSPDYGNEQFF. CDR3 bases: TGTGCCAGCAGCCCAGACTACGGCAATGAGCAGTTCTTC. The rearrangement links TRBV7-7 to TRBJ2-1; TRBD2 is a possible D gene (5 bases). Germline V gene lookup returns CDR1 SSHAT and CDR2 FNYEAQ (reference sequence). CDR3 length: 13 amino acids. V shed 5 bases and J shed 6 bases, with 11 bases lying between them.

This clone has only one observation. This chain uses TRBV5-8 with TRBJ2-2; D unclear. Per germline, CDR1 SGHTS and CDR2 YDEGEE. The CDR3 loop spans 14 amino acids. V lost 4 bases, J lost 0 bases, and 7 bases lay in between. The CDR3 spells CASSLYANTGELFF. CDR3 nucleotides: TGTGCCAGCAGCCTGTACGCGAACACCGGGGAGCTGTTTTTT.

This clone was detected a few times. The chain uses TRBV25-1 and TRBJ2-1, with D perhaps TRBD1 (6 bases). The CDR3 is 16 residues long. V was trimmed by 4 bases and J by 4 bases, leaving 17 bases between them. Germline CDR1 and CDR2: MGHDK and SYGVNS. CDR3 nucleotides: TGTGCCAGCAGTGGTAAATCGGGACACCCGTACAATGAGCAGTTCTTC. Protein: CASSGKSGHPYNEQFF.

This clone has a handful of counts. The chain employs TRBV29-1 and TRBJ2-3, with TRBD1 as a possible D gene (6 bases). Deletions cut 6 bases from V and 2 bases from J, with 18 bases between. The CDR3 length is 15 residues. The germline V gene has CDR1 SQVTM and CDR2 ANQGSEA. In nucleotides, the CDR3 is TGCAGCGTCCTAGAACGGGACACCTACACAGATACGCAGTATTTT. It translates to CSVLERDTYTDTQYF.

This clone was seen once. The CDR3 spells CASSPRDGSGNTIYF. The CDR3 DNA reads TGTGCCAGCTCACCCCGGGACGGCTCTGGAAACACCATATATTTT. The chain is built from TRBV18 and TRBJ1-3; the D gene is possibly TRBD1 (5 bases). The length of the CDR3 is 15 residues. The germline V gene has CDR1 KGHSH and CDR2 LQKENI. V shed 3 bases and J shed 0 bases, with 9 bases lying between them.

The genes are TRBV5-1 and TRBJ2-3; no clear D gene. The CDR3 runs 12 residues. CDR1 and CDR2 from the germline V gene are SGHRS and YFSETQ. V lost 7 bases to trimming and J lost 2 bases, with 8 bases between them. CDR3 sequence: CASALHTDTQYF. DNA for the CDR3: TGCGCCAGCGCCCTCCACACAGATACGCAGTATTTT.